This T cell receptor (beta chain) was recovered during a study of blood T cells in healthy people across ages (dated by TCRdb to the mid-2010s). Broadly, across the study: Template switching captured roughly one uniquely barcoded TCR beta cDNA molecule per two T cells in model experiments. Using the same blood draw, the study looked at two additional independent replicas of 1 million unique cDNA reads for two donors, one aged 18 to 29 and the other aged 80 or older. To avoid experimental bias, donors of different ages were distributed randomly across sequencing lanes. The study measured age-related changes in TCR beta repertoire diversity using deep sequencing normalized with unique cDNA molecular identifiers. Donors were grouped into four age groups: young (average 16 years), middle-aged (roughly 40), aged (approximately 58) and long-lived (about 90). What the study reported, not specific to this receptor: Compared with the aged group, the long-lived group had more naive CD4+ T cells, fewer expanded clones and increased TCR diversity, suggesting age selection. As age increased, observed TCR beta diversity per million T cells dropped in a roughly linear way, and a significant reduction was already evident by age about 36. Estimates of total diversity based on one million sequenced T cells were considered lower bounds and underestimates. Bulk unsorted PBMC profiling prevented conclusive comparison of naive and antigen-experienced compartments. The percentage of naive T cells measured by flow cytometry correlated strongly with observed TCR beta diversity. Because donor CMV infection status was unknown, age-related changes in expanded clonotypes were potentially confounded.

This clonotype was counted ten times or more. Its antigen specificity is not known. One base away there is no much larger clone; base qualities are not given. Systemically healthy Caucasian individuals from Russia, some 38 in total and aged roughly 6 to 100 years, were included as donors. Each donor gave about 10 milliliters of peripheral blood, drawn into EDTA-treated Vacutainer tubes. Ficoll-Paque density-gradient centrifugation was used to isolate PBMCs, with at least 6 million obtained per sample. Trizol reagent was used to extract total RNA from PBMCs, with at least 6 micrograms per sample. For every donor, flow cytometry on a PBMC aliquot measured the percentage of naive CD45RAhigh/CD27high T cells. Libraries were built with 5' RACE. Sequencing instrument: Illumina HiSeq 2500. A second PCR of about 7 to 12 cycles was run with a J-beta primer mix and a sample-barcoded 5' primer. Each TCR beta cDNA molecule received a unique molecular identifier from a template-switch 5' adaptor carrying 12 random nucleotides. Each sample yielded at least 3 million CDR3-containing paired-end reads. All of the RNA was converted into first-strand cDNA using the Mint cDNA synthesis kit, with a TRBC-specific oligonucleotide serving as the primer. Following uracil-DNA glycosylase treatment, all cDNA underwent a first 18-cycle PCR with the universal primers M1SS and BC2_uni_R. Regarding the original processing steps: For normalization, 1 million high-quality reads were randomly selected from each sample, with every read carrying a distinct molecular identifier. Reads with shared molecular identifiers were discarded instead of being binned into consensus sequences. MiTCR, run with a Q25 quality threshold and the strictest error-elimination algorithm, handled CDR3 identification, clonotype clustering and error correction. Lower-bound total TCR beta diversity was estimated with a nonparametric unseen species model using Euler transformation. The public reads were reanalyzed by TCRdb: fastp trimming at Q25, MiXCR alignment, in-frame beta chains only. CDR3 protein duplicates are merged, each entry listing the most common genes and DNA. These V and J calls derive from TCRdb rather than the authors' analysis. This sample holds 700,000 to 850,000 distinct CDR3 sequences; about 34% were observed only once. The ten largest make up 10% to 15% of the sample.

The V and J ends are trimmed by 2 bases and 5 bases, leaving 18 bases between them. The cysteine opens and the phenylalanine closes a CDR3 of 16 amino acids. Just the 48-base CDR3 DNA is kept, in frame starting at base 1. Via the germline V gene, CDR1 is SGHTA and CDR2 FQGNSA. The clonotype originates from a man aged 18 to 29 in good health. Sample: blood. In this chain, TRBV7-2 is recombined with TRBJ2-5; perhaps TRBD1 is the D gene, with 5 bases matching. The CDR3 protein sequence reads: CASSLHRSLSGETQYF. The nucleotide sequence reads as follows: TGTGCCAGCAGCTTACACCGCAGCTTATCAGGGGAGACCCAGTACTTC. With the rest looked up from the reference TRBV7-2 and TRBJ2-5 genes rather than sequenced, the full variable domain is GAGVSQSPSNKVTEKGKDVELRCDPISGHTALYWYRQSLGQGLEFLIYFQGNSAPDKSGLPSDRFSAERTGGSVSTLTIQRTQQEDSAVYLCASSLHRSLSGETQYFGPGTRLLVL.